Reported below is one TCR beta chain. Antigen: not known. Orbital computed tomography and thyroid ultrasound, together with serum TRAb and thyroxine and clinical symptoms, were used for diagnoses. More than 8.5 ml of fresh peripheral blood supplied the PBMCs. Authors of the study amplified TCR beta CDR3 regions from RNA transcripts. RT-PCR in the first round (using the HTBI primer set) targeted the TCR CDR3. TCRdb called the multiplex PCR reads again in MiXCR, with one record for every CDR3 protein. This sample has more than 500,000 distinct CDR3 sequences, with around 15% found just once. Trimming took 4 bases from V and 8 from J, leaving 11 bases between them. The CDR3 is made up of 12 amino acids. The germline V gene has CDR1 SEHNR and CDR2 FQNEAQ (reference sequence). The data are from a study of T cells in Graves' hyperthyroidism and ophthalmopathy. Study-level findings and limits: Peripheral blood also featured most of the thyroid clonotypes expanded above 0.001.

The sequenced material came from blood. This clonotype was sampled from a woman in her twenties or thirties with Graves' hyperthyroidism. V gene TRBV7-9 combines with J gene TRBJ1-2; unclear D gene. The CDR3 sequence is CASSSNGIGYTF. The DNA of the CDR3 is TGTGCCAGCAGCTCGAACGGAATCGGCTACACCTTC.